One sample yielded the 23 T cell receptor beta chains listed below, sequenced in a study of blood T cells in healthy people across ages. The second PCR ran roughly 6 to 11 cycles with a sample-barcoded 5' primer and J-beta primers. TCRdb fed the 5' RACE reads into MiXCR, producing one record per CDR3 protein. The sample comprises 2 million or so distinct CDR3 sequences, less than 50% of which are singletons, and approximately 2% rests with the top ten. The sequenced material came from blood. Receptors originate from a woman between 35 and 50 years old in good health.

The J gene is TRBJ2-5, the V gene TRBV5-1; 9 bases are a match to TRBD1. The J segment lost 5 bases and the V segment lost 6 bases, leaving 8 bases of the junction unmatched. Germline V gene sequence: CDR1 SGHRS, CDR2 YFSETQ. The CDR3 has 14 amino acids. The DNA of the CDR3 is TGCGCCAGCACCCCGGGACAGGGAGGCGAGACCCAGTACTTC. Its protein product is CASTPGQGGETQYF.

This clonotype has only a few counts. The chain recombines TRBV9 with TRBJ2-5, with TRBD2 matching over 8 bases. Germline V gene data show CDR1 as SGDLS and CDR2 as YYNGEE. V lost 4 bases, J lost 5 bases, and 13 bases stayed unmatched. CDR3 length: 16 amino acids. The CDR3 protein is CASSTRTSRGGETQYF. The CDR3, as DNA: TGTGCCAGCAGCACCCGGACTAGCCGGGGAGGGGAGACCCAGTACTTC.

J is TRBJ2-1 and V is TRBV7-8, with 13 bases aligning to TRBD2. The CDR3 has 19 amino acids. With V trimmed by 4 bases and J by 0 bases, 9 bases remained unmatched. Germline V CDR1 and CDR2: SGHVS, FQNEAQ. In DNA, the CDR3 is TGTGCCAGCAGCTCCTCTACTAGCGGGGGGGCCCCCTCCTACAATGAGCAGTTCTTC. The encoded protein is CASSSSTSGGAPSYNEQFF.

This clonotype was observed a single time. This chain connects TRBV20-1 to TRBJ1-2; D is unclear. This CDR3 is built from 12 residues. The V gene's germline CDR1 is DFQATT and CDR2 SNEGSKA (reference sequence). V was pared by 5 bases and J by 4 bases, with 11 bases between. CDR3 loop: CSAPLGGYGYTF. CDR3 nucleotides: TGCAGTGCTCCCCTGGGAGGCTATGGCTACACCTTC.

The rearrangement uses TRBV25-1 and TRBJ2-5; TRBD2 might be the D (5 bases). Germline V gives CDR1 MGHDK, CDR2 SYGVNS. Between the trimmed V and J ends, which lost 5 bases and 11 bases, there was a span of 15 bases. The CDR3 length is 12 residues. The CDR3 loop is CASSTAPGLQYF. The CDR3 nucleotides are TGTGCCAGCAGTACCGCTCCGGGATTGCAGTACTTC.

This chain's CDR3 is CSVDRAFGETQYF. Here the CDR3 DNA reads TGCAGCGTTGATCGAGCTTTCGGAGAGACCCAGTACTTC. This chain uses TRBV29-1 with TRBJ2-5; no definite D call. The CDR3 covers 13 residues. Germline V gene sequence: CDR1 SQVTM, CDR2 ANQGSEA. The V end was cut by 3 bases, the J end by 4 bases, with 12 bases between.

The chain recombines TRBV6-1 with TRBJ2-3, with 12 bases identical to TRBD2. The CDR3 covers 15 residues. V shed 4 bases and J 5 bases; nucleotides not matched to a gene: 4. The germline gives CDR1 MNHNS, CDR2 SASEGT. This chain's CDR3 is CASSATSGGVDTQYF. The CDR3 DNA is TGTGCCAGCAGTGCGACTAGCGGGGGTGTAGATACGCAGTATTTT.

The chain uses TRBV6-2 or TRBV6-3 and TRBJ2-1; no clear D. Trimming pared 0 bases from V and 8 bases from J, leaving 11 bases between. Per germline, CDR1 MNHEY and CDR2 SVGEGT. The CDR3 contains 14 residues. The CDR3: CASSYSNLRDEQFF. In nucleotides, the CDR3 is TGTGCCAGCAGTTACTCGAATCTCCGCGATGAGCAGTTCTTC.

The J gene is TRBJ2-3, the V gene TRBV19; D gene uncertain. Deletions cut 3 bases from V and 2 bases from J, with 9 bases between. Germline values: CDR1 LNHDA, CDR2 SQIVND (reference sequence). This CDR3 is built from 14 residues. This CDR3 is CASSIVGYTDTQYF. The CDR3, as DNA: TGTGCCAGTAGTATCGTCGGGTACACAGATACGCAGTATTTT.

This clonotype was detected a few times. The chain joins TRBV6-6 to TRBJ2-3, with 10 bases that match TRBD2. Germline CDR1 reads MNHNY; CDR2 reads SVGAGI (reference sequence). V shed 5 bases, J shed 6 bases, and the junction held 8 bases outside the gene matches. CDR3 length: 15 residues. This chain's CDR3 is CASSASGGPRDTQYF. CDR3 bases: TGTGCCAGCAGTGCTAGCGGGGGTCCCCGCGATACGCAGTATTTT.

This clonotype showed up just a few times. The chain joins TRBV15 to TRBJ2-3; TRBD2 matches at 8 bases. After removal of 8 bases from V and 7 bases from J, the junction contained 11 bases not matched to a gene. Germline CDR1 is LNHNV and CDR2 is YYDKDF (reference sequence). The CDR3 sequence is 14 residues long. The CDR3 nucleotides are TGTGCCACCGGGCTAGCGGGCACGGGAAATACGCAGTATTTT. This sequence encodes CATGLAGTGNTQYF.

The V and J genes are TRBV4-3 and TRBJ2-1; TRBD1 aligns across 9 bases. The CDR3 spans 17 residues. The V segment lost 4 bases and the J segment 3 bases; nucleotides outside the gene matches: 10. The germline V gene encodes CDR1 LGHNA and CDR2 YSLEER. The DNA of the CDR3 is TGCGCCAGCAGCCCAAGGAGGGGACAGGGTATCTACAATGAGCAGTTCTTC. Amino acid sequence: CASSPRRGQGIYNEQFF.

This clonotype has just a few counts. The rearrangement links TRBV10-3 to TRBJ2-7, with D perhaps TRBD1 or TRBD2 (5 bases each). V shed 2 bases and J shed 0 bases, with 8 bases lying between them. The germline V gene has CDR1 ENHRY and CDR2 SYGVKD. The CDR3 totals 14 residues. CDR3 sequence reads: CAISEPGTSYEQYF. The CDR3 DNA reads as TGTGCCATCAGTGAGCCCGGGACCTCCTACGAGCAGTACTTC.

The gene calls are TRBV4-2 and TRBJ1-1, with D possibly being TRBD1 (5 bases). Germline values: CDR1 LGHNA, CDR2 YNFKEQ. The V gene lost 2 bases and the J gene lost 5 bases, with 15 bases spanning the gap. There are 15 residues in the CDR3. In DNA form, the CDR3 reads TGTGCCAGCAGCCAAAAGGACCTAAAGGGGACTGAAGCTTTCTTT. It yields the protein CASSQKDLKGTEAFF.

This clonotype was recorded at least ten times. This chain links TRBV7-3 with TRBJ2-5, with 8 bases lining up with TRBD1. Trimming removed 6 bases from V and 5 bases from J; junction bases left unmatched: 11. The germline V gene has CDR1 SGHTA and CDR2 FQGTGA. This CDR3 has 15 amino acids. CDR3 DNA: TGTGCCAGCAGACCCGGACAGGGAATGGGGGAGACCCAGTACTTC. It specifies CASRPGQGMGETQYF. Complete variable domain (other parts from reference TRBV7-3 and TRBJ2-5): GAGVSQTPSNKVTEKGKYVELRCDPISGHTALYWYRQSLGQGPEFLIYFQGTGAADDSGLPNDRFFAVRPEGSVSTLKIQRTERGDSAVYLCASRPGQGMGETQYFGPGTRLLVL.

V gene TRBV6-2 or TRBV6-3 combines with J gene TRBJ2-5; a weak D match, TRBD2 (6 bases). V was trimmed by 2 bases and J by 1 base, leaving 14 bases between them. The CDR3 covers 16 residues. The germline V gene has CDR1 MNHEY and CDR2 SVGEGT. The CDR3 region has the DNA TGTGCCAGCAGTTACCCCCTCGGCGGGATCCAAGAGACCCAGTACTTC. It yields the protein CASSYPLGGIQETQYF.

Only a few counts were recorded for this clonotype. The chain has TRBV20-1 and TRBJ1-5; D gene unclear. Germline V gene lookup returns CDR1 DFQATT and CDR2 SNEGSKA (reference sequence). The CDR3 is 13 amino acids. V gave up 1 base and J gave up 5 bases, with 9 bases separating them. The CDR3 loop is CSARGAPYQPQHF. CDR3 sequence (DNA): TGCAGTGCTAGAGGGGCGCCGTATCAGCCCCAGCATTTT.

The chain joins TRBV6-1 to TRBJ1-2; D might be TRBD1 (5 bases). Trimming took off 1 base at V and 7 bases at J, with 16 bases between the two ends. Germline V CDR1 and CDR2: MNHNS, SASEGT. This CDR3 has 15 amino acids. The CDR3 DNA is TGTGCCAGCAGTGAAGAATTAAAGGGGTGGAGTGGCTACACCTTC. Amino acids: CASSEELKGWSGYTF.

The chain combines TRBV27 with TRBJ1-2; D may be TRBD1 (6 bases). The V and J ends lost 3 bases and 8 bases respectively, with 13 bases between them. Germline V gives CDR1 MNHEY, CDR2 SMNVEV (reference sequence). The CDR3 length is 13 residues. In DNA, the CDR3 is TGTGCCAGCAGTTTCATAAGGGGGGGAGGCTACACCTTC. This sequence encodes CASSFIRGGGYTF.

Points on this clonotype: One junction end does not reproduce the germline sequence, and a read error may be involved. The chain joins TRBV7-2 to TRBJ2-4; D remains unclear. The length of the CDR3 is 12 residues. Per the germline V gene, CDR1 is SGHTA and CDR2 is FQGNSA. The CDR3 coding sequence is TGTGCCATCCTCTCGGCCAAAAGCATTCAGTACTTC. Amino acid sequence: CAILSAKSIQYF. Complete variable domain (other parts from reference TRBV7-2 and TRBJ2-4): GAGVSQSPSNKVTEKGKDVELRCDPISGHTALYWYRQSLGQGLEFLIYFQGNSAPDKSGLPSDRFSAERTGGSVSTLTIQRTQQEDSAVYLCAILSAKSIQYFGAGTRLSVL.

This clonotype was picked up one time. The CDR3 loop is CASSESRQLSYGYTF. The CDR3 DNA reads as TGTGCCAGCAGTGAGTCCCGCCAACTATCCTATGGCTACACCTTC. V is TRBV2 and J is TRBJ1-2; D is undetermined. CDR1 and CDR2 from the germline V gene are SNHLY and FYNNEI. The CDR3 runs 15 residues. The V gene lost 3 bases and the J gene lost 4 bases, with 15 bases spanning the gap.

This rearrangement joins TRBV7-2 to TRBJ1-4; 9 nucleotides align to TRBD1. Germline V CDR1 and CDR2: SGHTA, FQGNSA. The CDR3 totals 16 residues. V trimming: 0 bases; J trimming: 3 bases; junction bases outside the gene matches: 2. CDR3: CASSLARTGANEKLFF. CDR3 DNA: TGTGCCAGCAGCTTAGCCAGGACAGGGGCTAATGAAAAACTGTTTTTT.

The V gene is TRBV7-2, the J gene TRBJ2-1, with D perhaps matching TRBD2 (7 bases). The CDR3 sequence is 14 residues long. CDR1 and CDR2 from the germline V gene are SGHTA and FQGNSA. V was shortened by 5 bases and J by 8 bases, with 16 bases between the two germline ends. The CDR3 bases are TGTGCCAGCAGCGGGGGGGCCCGATTCGATGAGCAGTTCTTC. Protein sequence: CASSGGARFDEQFF. Full variable domain (remainder filled in from reference TRBV7-2 and TRBJ2-1): GAGVSQSPSNKVTEKGKDVELRCDPISGHTALYWYRQSLGQGLEFLIYFQGNSAPDKSGLPSDRFSAERTGGSVSTLTIQRTQQEDSAVYLCASSGGARFDEQFFGPGTRLTVL.